Below are 31 T cell receptor beta chains sequenced from a single sample in a study of blood T cell repertoires in COVID-19. This table comes from immunoSEQ multiplex PCR, and its TCRdb copy is limited to in-frame clones, with some not included. The profile shows approximately 130,000 clones, 75% to 90% of them singletons. Sequenced material: peripheral blood. These TCRs come from a human donor in a cohort sampled during active COVID-19.

The sample holds one count of this clone. The chain joins TRBV24-1 to TRBJ2-7, with D possibly TRBD2 on 6 matching bases. V was shortened by 0 bases and J by 0 bases, with 11 bases between the two germline ends. The CDR3 length is 16 residues. Germline CDR1 KGHDR, CDR2 SFDVKD. DNA for the CDR3: TGTGCCACCAGTGATTTGGCGGGATCTAGCTCCTACGAGCAGTACGTC. Translation: CATSDLAGSSSYEQYV.

In this sample, this clone turned up a few times. The J gene is TRBJ1-2, the V gene TRBV27; TRBD1 is a possible D gene (6 bases). Germline V gene data show CDR1 as MNHEY and CDR2 as SMNVEV (reference sequence). CDR3 length: 13 amino acids. V was pared by 4 bases and J by 8 bases, with 14 bases between. CDR3 sequence: CASSSRGANGYTF. In DNA form, the CDR3 reads TGTGCCAGCAGTTCCAGGGGCGCAAACGGCTACACCTTC.

This rearrangement joins TRBV5-6 to TRBJ1-2, with 8 bases lining up with TRBD1. CDR1 is SGHDT and CDR2 is YYEEEE in the germline V gene. CDR3 length: 15 residues. The ends lost 4 bases at V and 8 bases at J; junction bases unmatched: 13. The CDR3 sequence: CASSRIQGGIEGYTF. CDR3 in DNA: TGTGCCAGCAGCAGGATACAGGGGGGCATCGAAGGCTACACCTTC.

The chain links TRBV30 to TRBJ1-2; 7 bases agree with TRBD1. The CDR3 has 14 amino acids. The germline CDR1 and CDR2 sequences are GTSNPN and SVGIG (reference sequence). V lost 5 bases to trimming and J lost 5 bases; unmatched junction nucleotides: 11. CDR3: CAWAEQGKWYGYTF. Written as DNA, the CDR3 is TGTGCCTGGGCAGAACAGGGGAAGTGGTATGGCTACACCTTC. Combining the CDR3 with reference TRBV30 and TRBJ1-2 gives the whole variable domain SQTIHQWPATLVQPVGSPLSLECTVEGTSNPNLYWYRQAAGRGLQLLFYSVGIGQISSEVPQNLSASRPQDRQFILSSKKLLLSDSGFYLCAWAEQGKWYGYTFGSGTRLTVV.

The chain carries TRBV21-1 and TRBJ1-1; TRBD1 is the table's D call and was not checked against the DNA. TRBV21-1 counts as a pseudogene. There are 15 residues in the CDR3. CDR3 sequence: CASSSPNRVRTEAFF. In nucleotides, the CDR3 is TGTGCCAGCAGCAGTCCCAACAGGGTTCGGACTGAAGCTTTCTTT.

The chain couples TRBV4-1 to TRBJ1-2; D remains unclear. Germline CDR1 and CDR2: MGHRA and YSYEKL. V was clipped by 0 bases and J by 5 bases, with 10 bases between them. This CDR3 region has 14 residues. CDR3 bases: TGCGCCAGCAGCCAAGACCATGTACGGTATGGCTACACCTTC. Translating it yields CASSQDHVRYGYTF.

In this sample, this clone turned up once. This chain connects TRBV18 to TRBJ2-2; D is undetermined. CDR3 size: 14 residues. The germline V gene encodes CDR1 KGHSH and CDR2 LQKENI. V was shortened by 1 base and J by 4 bases, with 7 bases between the two germline ends. CDR3 nucleotides: TGTGCCAGCTCACCACGACACCTCACCGGGGAGCTGTTTTTT. It is translated as CASSPRHLTGELFF.

J is TRBJ1-4 and V is TRBV5-1; TRBD1 is a possible D gene (6 bases). CDR3 length equals 16 residues. Germline CDR1 SGHRS, CDR2 YFSETQ. Trimming removed 0 bases from V and 5 bases from J, with 14 bases in between. The chain's CDR3 is CASSLGWAGENEKLFF. CDR3 in DNA: TGCGCCAGCAGCTTGGGTTGGGCAGGGGAAAATGAAAAACTGTTTTTT. The full variable domain, rest sourced from reference TRBV5-1 and TRBJ1-4, is KAGVTQTPRYLIKTRGQQVTLSCSPISGHRSVSWYQQTPGQGLQFLFEYFSETQRNKGNFPGRFSGRQFSNSRSEMNVSTLELGDSALYLCASSLGWAGENEKLFFGSGTQLSVL.

The chain recombines TRBV10-3 with TRBJ2-3; 8 positions match TRBD2. The CDR3 covers 13 residues. The V gene's germline CDR1 is ENHRY and CDR2 SYGVKD. V was pared by 8 bases and J by 5 bases, with 6 bases of the junction left unmatched. For the CDR3, the DNA is TGTGCCATCGCGCTCGCGGGGGGAGATACGCAGTATTTT. Its protein is CAIALAGGDTQYF.

This rearrangement joins TRBV10-3 to TRBJ2-2, with 9 bases matching TRBD2. This CDR3 comprises 15 residues. The V gene end was trimmed by 11 bases and the J gene end by 4 bases; junction bases not matched to a gene: 11. The germline gives CDR1 ENHRY, CDR2 SYGVKD. In DNA form, the CDR3 reads TGTGCCTCCATCGGATTAGCGGGGGCCACCGGGGAGCTGTTTTTT. It encodes CASIGLAGATGELFF.

This chain connects TRBV18 to TRBJ1-2, with 7 bases identical to TRBD1. This CDR3 comprises 15 residues. Germline V gene sequence: CDR1 KGHSH, CDR2 LQKENI. Losses at the gene ends were 2 bases for V and 8 bases for J; bases not matched to a gene: 11. The CDR3 DNA reads TGTGCCAGCTCACCAAGGAAAGAAGGGACAGTGGGCTACACCTTC. Translating it yields CASSPRKEGTVGYTF.

The chain combines TRBV19 with TRBJ1-3; a possible D gene is TRBD1 (6 bases). V was pared by 5 bases and J by 1 base, with 21 bases between. Looked up from germline, CDR1 is LNHDA and CDR2 is SQIVND (reference sequence). This CDR3 has 18 amino acids. The CDR3 protein is CASSAGRGAKYSGNTIYF. CDR3 bases: TGTGCCAGTAGTGCTGGGCGGGGGGCAAAATATTCTGGAAACACCATATATTTT.

This clone was found once. This chain connects TRBV11-3 to TRBJ1-2, with D tentatively TRBD1 (5 bases). Germline V gene data show CDR1 as SGHNT and CDR2 as YENEEA. Trimming removed 11 bases at V and 3 bases at J, with 19 bases between. CDR3 size: 14 residues. This CDR3 is CALKGAAKYYGYTF. The CDR3 DNA is TGTGCCCTTAAAGGGGCAGCGAAATACTATGGCTACACCTTC.

The chain recombines TRBV27 with TRBJ1-2; 8 bases are a match to TRBD1. Unmatched junction bases numbered 7, after V lost 2 bases and J lost 11 bases. The germline V gene encodes CDR1 MNHEY and CDR2 SMNVEV (reference sequence). The CDR3 is made up of 13 amino acids. The CDR3 here is CASSLRAGGGYTF. CDR3 DNA sequence: TGTGCCAGCAGTTTAAGGGCAGGGGGCGGATACACCTTC.

The rearrangement joins TRBV6-6 to TRBJ2-4; 8 bases are shared with TRBD2. J gave up 1 base and V 5 bases, and 25 bases lay outside the gene matches. The CDR3 spans 22 residues. Germline V CDR1 and CDR2: MNHNY, SVGAGI (reference sequence). CDR3 sequence: CASSPPTTLAEIRLRAKNIQYF. CDR3 nucleotide sequence: TGTGCCAGCAGTCCACCCACAACACTAGCGGAGATAAGGTTGAGGGCCAAAAACATTCAGTACTTC.

The chain links TRBV19 to TRBJ1-3; 7 nucleotides agree with TRBD1. Germline CDR1 and CDR2: LNHDA and SQIVND (reference sequence). The trim removed 6 bases at V and 3 bases at J, leaving 20 bases unmatched. The CDR3 has 19 residues. This chain's CDR3 is CASRTLRDSSIGYGNTIYF. The CDR3 DNA follows: TGTGCCAGTAGGACCCTCCGGGACAGCTCTATCGGGTATGGAAACACCATATATTTT.

The chain employs TRBV5-1 and TRBJ1-1; the D gene is possibly TRBD1 (6 bases). Between the trimmed V and J ends, which lost 4 bases and 4 bases, there was a span of 14 bases. CDR1 is SGHRS and CDR2 is YFSETQ in the germline V gene. CDR3 size: 14 residues. In DNA, the CDR3 is TGCGCCAGCAGCGAGGGGGTGGGGATCACTGAAGCTTTCTTT. Residues: CASSEGVGITEAFF.

V usage is TRBV14 and J usage is TRBJ2-2; maybe TRBD1 (6 bases). The CDR3 has 16 amino acids. The V end lost 0 bases, the J end lost 1 base, and 9 bases lay between the germline ends. The germline V gene encodes CDR1 SGHDN and CDR2 FVKESK. The CDR3 DNA sequence: TGTGCCAGCAGCCAAGACCACAGGGAGAACACCGGGGAGCTGTTTTTT. This sequence encodes CASSQDHRENTGELFF.

The chain employs TRBV7-6 and TRBJ1-3, with 8 bases that match TRBD1. This CDR3 is 16 amino acids long. V lost 5 bases, J lost 4 bases, and 10 bases stayed unmatched. The germline gives CDR1 SGHVS, CDR2 FNYEAQ. The CDR3 DNA sequence: TGTGCCAGCAGCCCTAGGACAGGGTCATCCGGAAACACCATATATTTT. This sequence encodes CASSPRTGSSGNTIYF.

This chain joins TRBV6-6 and TRBJ1-2; no definite D call. The ends were cut back, 0 bases at V and 5 bases at J, with 13 bases in the middle. Germline V CDR1 and CDR2: MNHNY, SVGAGI (reference sequence). There are 15 residues in the CDR3. CDR3 residues: CASSYSGRGVYGYTF. The CDR3 DNA follows: TGTGCCAGCAGTTACTCAGGGAGAGGAGTTTATGGCTACACCTTC.

The chain recombines TRBV2 with TRBJ1-1, with 10 bases aligning to TRBD1. Trimming took 6 bases from V and 1 from J; bases not matched to a gene: 5. CDR1 is SNHLY, CDR2 FYNNEI, per germline. This CDR3 spans 15 amino acids. DNA for the CDR3: TGTGCCAGCAGACAATGGGACAGGGGGAACACTGAAGCTTTCTTT. Translation gives CASRQWDRGNTEAFF.

This chain joins TRBV7-2 and TRBJ2-5; possible D gene TRBD2, 5 bases. CDR3 length equals 14 residues. The V gene lost 1 base and the J gene lost 7 bases, with 13 bases spanning the gap. Germline V CDR1 and CDR2: SGHTA, FQGNSA. CDR3 bases: TGTGCCAGCAGCTTAGTTCAGGCGAGCGGGACCCAGTACTTC. This encodes CASSLVQASGTQYF.

This chain uses TRBV30 with TRBJ2-3; TRBD2 aligns across 8 bases. V gave up 1 base and J gave up 9 bases; unmatched junction bases: 3. CDR1 GTSNPN and CDR2 SVGIG come from the germline V gene (reference sequence). CDR3 length: 12 residues. The CDR3 sequence is CAWSDTGGTQYF. CDR3 DNA: TGTGCCTGGAGTGATACGGGGGGGACGCAGTATTTT.

This CDR3 is CASSLLQGPQETQYF. CDR3 nucleotides: TGCGCCAGCAGCCTACTACAGGGGCCGCAAGAGACCCAGTACTTC. The chain has TRBV5-1 and TRBJ2-5, with 7 bases lining up with TRBD1. Trimming removed 4 bases from V and 2 bases from J; junction bases left unmatched: 8. The germline gives CDR1 SGHRS, CDR2 YFSETQ. This CDR3 spans 15 amino acids.

J is TRBJ2-2 and V is TRBV5-1; 7 bases fit TRBD2. The J segment lost 5 bases and the V segment lost 4 bases, leaving 11 bases of the junction unmatched. Germline V gene sequence: CDR1 SGHRS, CDR2 YFSETQ. This CDR3 has 16 residues. The CDR3 sequence: CASSPRLARNTGELFF. CDR3 DNA sequence: TGCGCCAGCAGCCCCCGACTAGCAAGGAATACCGGGGAGCTGTTTTTT.

The chain is built from TRBV4-1 and TRBJ2-1; tentatively, D is TRBD1 (6 bases). The CDR3 loop spans 15 amino acids. V lost 3 bases to trimming and J lost 0 bases, with 9 bases between them. In germline, CDR1 is MGHRA, CDR2 YSYEKL. The CDR3 here is CASSHRDISYNEQFF. Written as DNA, the CDR3 is TGCGCCAGCAGCCACCGGGACATCTCCTACAATGAGCAGTTCTTC.

The chain recombines TRBV2 with TRBJ1-5, with 9 bases lining up with TRBD1. The CDR3 has 17 amino acids. Losses at the gene ends were 8 bases for V and 0 bases for J; bases not matched to a gene: 11. Germline V CDR1 and CDR2: SNHLY, FYNNEI. The CDR3 is CASSLGTGYNSNQPQHF. Here the CDR3 DNA reads TGTGCCAGCTCACTTGGGACAGGGTATAATAGCAATCAGCCCCAGCATTTT.

This clone showed up just a few times. The chain couples TRBV7-2 to TRBJ2-2, with 8 bases matching TRBD2. Germline V lookup: CDR1 SGHTA, CDR2 FQGNSA. There are 14 residues in the CDR3. J gave up 3 bases and V 8 bases, and 5 bases lay outside the gene matches. The DNA for the CDR3 is TGTGCCAGCCGTTCCGGGGGGGACACCGGGGAGCTGTTTTTT. Translation: CASRSGGDTGELFF.

This clone was observed a single time. V usage is TRBV28 and J usage is TRBJ2-1; 9 nucleotides match TRBD2. The CDR3 covers 14 residues. V lost 7 bases to trimming and J lost 0 bases; unmatched junction nucleotides: 1. Germline CDR1 MDHEN, CDR2 SYDVKM. The CDR3 loop reads CASTSGDSYNEQFF. The CDR3 nucleotides read TGTGCCAGCACTAGCGGGGACTCCTACAATGAGCAGTTCTTC.

The chain recombines TRBV15 with TRBJ1-4; D unclear. CDR3 length: 16 residues. The ends were cut back, 1 base at V and 0 bases at J, with 9 bases in the middle. Germline V lookup: CDR1 LNHNV, CDR2 YYDKDF (reference sequence). CDR3 in amino acids: CATSRAQVATNEKLFF. For the CDR3, the DNA is TGTGCCACCAGCAGAGCGCAGGTCGCAACTAATGAAAAACTGTTTTTT.

The chain uses TRBV28 and TRBJ1-2; 9 bases align to TRBD1. The length of the CDR3 is 13 residues. Germline loops: CDR1 MDHEN, CDR2 SYDVKM. V shed 6 bases and J 9 bases; nucleotides not matched to a gene: 8. The CDR3 sequence: CASRDTGGPSYTF. The CDR3 DNA sequence: TGTGCCAGCAGAGATACAGGGGGCCCGAGCTACACCTTC.